The 26 T cell receptor beta chains below all came from one sample that was sequenced in a study of CD8 T cells in ankylosing spondylitis. One entry per CDR3 protein, called by TCRdb with MiXCR from the 5' RACE reads. Counted here are 150,000 to 200,000 distinct CDR3 sequences, 10% to 15% occurring once; the ten biggest clones make up approximately 10%. Sequenced sample: blood, either unsorted or a sorted T cell fraction (not recorded which). All receptors come from a female donor with ankylosing spondylitis or in good health (not recorded which).

This clonotype was counted at least ten times. CDR3 in DNA: TGTGCCAGCATACCAATAGCGGGAGATTCCTACAATGAGCAGTTCTTC. It is translated as CASIPIAGDSYNEQFF. This chain joins TRBV2 and TRBJ2-1; 9 bases are a match to TRBD2. The ends lost 7 bases at V and 1 base at J; junction bases unmatched: 8. The CDR3 has 16 residues. Germline lookup yields CDR1 SNHLY and CDR2 FYNNEI.

The CDR3 protein is CASSVDPGSETQYF. For the CDR3, the DNA is TGTGCCAGCAGCGTAGATCCGGGTTCGGAGACCCAGTACTTC. The J gene is TRBJ2-5, the V gene TRBV9; no definite D call. The CDR3 has 14 residues. CDR1 is SGDLS and CDR2 is YYNGEE in the germline V gene. Trimming removed 0 bases from V and 5 bases from J, with 11 bases in between.

Worth noting for this clonotype: A read error may be the cause here, since a much bigger clone is one base away. The chain joins TRBV7-9 to TRBJ2-3; 12 positions agree with TRBD2. The CDR3 runs 17 residues. CDR1 is SEHNR, CDR2 FQNEAQ, per germline (reference sequence). V lost 5 bases, J lost 2 bases, and 8 bases stayed unmatched. The DNA of the CDR3 is TGTGCCAGCAGCAGCCTACTAGCGGGAGGAAACACAGATACGCAGTATTTT. Translating gives CASSSLLAGGNTDTQYF.

Ten or more counts support this clonotype. The chain carries TRBV9 and TRBJ1-1; tentatively, D is TRBD1 (6 bases). Trimming shortened V by 2 bases and J by 4 bases, and 21 bases separated the two germline ends. Per the germline V gene, CDR1 is SGDLS and CDR2 is YYNGEE. The CDR3 spans 17 residues. CDR3 nucleotide sequence: TGTGCCAGCAGCGTCGGACCAGGGGCTTCGTCGGCCACTGAAGCTTTCTTT. Translated: CASSVGPGASSATEAFF.

This clonotype was counted many times. The chain carries TRBV10-3 and TRBJ1-1, with a possible D match to TRBD1 (5 bases). CDR3 size: 11 residues. Trimming took off 5 bases at V and 4 bases at J, with 5 bases between the two ends. CDR1 is ENHRY, CDR2 SYGVKD, per germline. The CDR3 DNA is TGTGCCATCAGTAGGGGCACTGAAGCTTTCTTT. Translating gives CAISRGTEAFF.

This sequence joins TRBV30 and TRBJ1-1; D remains ambiguous. CDR1 GTSNPN and CDR2 SVGIG come from the germline V gene (reference sequence). V gave up 2 bases and J gave up 4 bases, with 11 bases separating them. The CDR3 length is 13 residues. CDR3 protein: CAWSPMMGTEAFF. Here the CDR3 DNA reads TGTGCCTGGAGTCCCATGATGGGCACTGAAGCTTTCTTT.

This clonotype appeared many times. V is TRBV11-3 and J is TRBJ2-1; no reliable D call. Germline V gene lookup returns CDR1 SGHNT and CDR2 YENEEA. Trimming left V 2 bases short and J 6 bases short, with 11 bases between. This CDR3 region has 14 residues. CDR3 sequence reads: CASSLSLVSNEQFF. Here the CDR3 DNA reads TGTGCCAGCAGCTTAAGTTTGGTTAGCAATGAGCAGTTCTTC.

This clonotype was observed at least ten times. The chain couples TRBV3-1 to TRBJ2-7; TRBD2 aligns across 10 bases. CDR1 LGHDT and CDR2 YNNKEL come from the germline V gene (reference sequence). The CDR3 is 16 amino acids. After removal of 1 base from V and 2 bases from J, the junction contained 5 bases not matched to a gene. CDR3 residues: CASSQARTSGPYEQYF. Here the CDR3 DNA reads TGTGCCAGCAGCCAAGCCCGGACTAGCGGACCCTACGAGCAGTACTTC.

As regards this clonotype: This clone may be a read error of a much larger clone one base away. This rearrangement joins TRBV28 to TRBJ2-7; D possibly corresponds to TRBD1 (6 bases). The CDR3 has 12 residues. Germline CDR1 is MDHEN and CDR2 is SYDVKM. In DNA form, the CDR3 reads TGTGCCAGCATTTTATTAGGGGGCGAGCAGTACTTC. It encodes CASILLGGEQYF. The full variable domain, completed using reference TRBV28 and TRBJ2-7, is DVKVTQSSRYLVKRTGEKVFLECVQDMDHENMFWYRQDPGLGLRLIYFSYDVKMKEKGDIPEGYSVSREKKERFSLILESASTNQTSMYLCASILLGGEQYFGPGTRLTVT.

The chain links TRBV7-9 to TRBJ2-1; maybe TRBD2 (6 bases). CDR3 length: 14 amino acids. Trimming took off 3 bases at V and 5 bases at J, with 11 bases between the two ends. The germline V gene encodes CDR1 SEHNR and CDR2 FQNEAQ (reference sequence). The chain's CDR3 is CASSFGTPDNEQFF. The DNA for the CDR3 is TGTGCCAGCAGCTTCGGGACTCCTGACAATGAGCAGTTCTTC.

In this sample, this clonotype turned up many times. V and J are TRBV6-4 and TRBJ2-3, with TRBD2 identical over 9 bases. The CDR3 extends over 16 amino acids. The germline V gene encodes CDR1 MRHNA and CDR2 SNTAGT. The ends lost 3 bases at V and 3 bases at J; junction bases unmatched: 7. CDR3 nucleotide sequence: TGTGCCAGCAGTGAAGGTAGCGGGGGAGGTACAGATACGCAGTATTTT. Its translation: CASSEGSGGGTDTQYF.

The chain uses TRBV20-1 and TRBJ2-7; the match to TRBD2 covers 7 bases. V lost 1 base and J lost 2; bases outside the gene matches: 5. CDR1 is DFQATT and CDR2 is SNEGSKA in the germline V gene (reference sequence). The CDR3 is 14 amino acids. The DNA of the CDR3 is TGCAGTGCTAGAGGCCGGGAGGCCCCCTACGAGCAGTACTTC. It encodes CSARGREAPYEQYF.

This clonotype has more than one count but fewer than ten. The rearrangement joins TRBV12-3 or TRBV12-4 to TRBJ2-7; possibly TRBD2 for D (6 bases). The ends were cut back, 7 bases at V and 2 bases at J, with 15 bases in the middle. This CDR3 is 14 amino acids long. The CDR3 sequence: CASTWAGPAYEQYF. The CDR3 DNA sequence: TGTGCCAGCACCTGGGCGGGACCAGCCTACGAGCAGTACTTC.

In this sample, this clonotype turned up a few times. The chain couples TRBV27 to TRBJ2-2, with no clear D. The length of the CDR3 is 18 residues. Germline CDR1 reads MNHEY; CDR2 reads SMNVEV (reference sequence). Trimming removed 7 bases at V and 2 bases at J, with 23 bases between. The CDR3 region is CASTRRILKTINTGELFF. The CDR3 bases are TGTGCCAGCACCCGAAGGATATTGAAAACTATTAACACCGGGGAGCTGTTTTTT.

This clonotype was observed a few times. The chain joins TRBV29-1 to TRBJ2-5; D is unresolved. The CDR3 is 11 residues long. Germline-derived CDR1 and CDR2 are SQVTM and ANQGSEA. V lost 4 bases, J lost 2 bases, and 5 bases lay in between. CDR3 coding DNA: TGCAGCGTTGGCCATCAAGAGACCCAGTACTTC. It encodes CSVGHQETQYF.

The chain has TRBV2 and TRBJ1-2; no clear D gene. The CDR3 is made up of 10 amino acids. The germline V gene encodes CDR1 SNHLY and CDR2 FYNNEI. The V gene lost 11 bases and the J gene lost 7 bases, with 11 bases spanning the gap. The CDR3 DNA is TGTGCCGAGCTAGGATTTGGCTACACCTTC. Translated, it gives CAELGFGYTF.

Ten or more counts support this clonotype. The gene calls are TRBV7-2 and TRBJ2-5; the D is unclear. V shed 2 bases and J shed 4 bases, with 11 bases lying between them. Per the germline V gene, CDR1 is SGHTA and CDR2 is FQGNSA. CDR3 length: 14 amino acids. The DNA for the CDR3 is TGTGCCAGCAGCTTACGGCCCAGCTCAGAGACCCAGTACTTC. Translated, it gives CASSLRPSSETQYF.

This clonotype has more than one count but fewer than ten. The rearrangement joins TRBV30 to TRBJ2-7; 9 bases map to TRBD1. CDR3 length: 14 residues. V dropped 4 bases and J dropped 2; count of bases not matched to a gene: 6. CDR1 is GTSNPN, CDR2 SVGIG, per germline (reference sequence). Here the CDR3 reads CAWKEQGAPYEQYF. The CDR3 DNA follows: TGTGCCTGGAAAGAACAGGGGGCACCCTACGAGCAGTACTTC.

This clonotype was seen repeatedly, ten times or more. This chain uses TRBV4-2 with TRBJ2-1; TRBD2 agrees at 13 bases. The CDR3 runs to 14 residues. V was clipped by 0 bases and J by 10 bases; unmatched bases: 0. CDR1 is LGHNA, CDR2 YNFKEQ, per germline. The CDR3 sequence: CASSQELAGGEQFF. The CDR3 DNA reads TGTGCCAGCAGCCAAGAACTAGCGGGAGGGGAGCAGTTCTTC.

This clonotype was found a few times. The genes are TRBV6-2 or TRBV6-3 and TRBJ1-1; tentative D call: TRBD1 (5 bases). The CDR3 extends over 14 amino acids. In germline, CDR1 is MNHEY, CDR2 SVGEGT. Trimming stripped 7 bases from V and 2 bases from J, with 14 bases between. The CDR3 nucleotides read TGTGCCAGCACCTTATCAGGGAGTAACACTGAAGCTTTCTTT. It specifies CASTLSGSNTEAFF.

This clonotype was seen ten or more times. The chain links TRBV21-1 to TRBJ2-2. TRBV21-1 is a known pseudogene. There are 13 residues in the CDR3. The CDR3 spells CASSGAHLGELFF. For the CDR3, the DNA is TGTGCCAGCTCCGGTGCCCACCTCGGGGAGCTGTTTTTT.

This clonotype was found many times. A junction end diverges from the germline sequence, so it may reflect a read error. This chain joins TRBV15 and TRBJ1-1; TRBD1 matches 8 bases. From germline, CDR1 is LNHNV and CDR2 YYDKDF (reference sequence). CDR3 length equals 12 residues. The CDR3 loop reads CATSRDHTGQVF. The CDR3, as DNA: TGTGCCACCAGCAGAGATCATACGGGACAGGTTTTT.

V and J are TRBV29-1 and TRBJ2-2, with D perhaps matching TRBD1 (5 bases). Germline CDR1 reads SQVTM; CDR2 reads ANQGSEA. V lost 4 bases to trimming and J lost 5 bases, with 8 bases between them. The CDR3 spans 12 residues. CDR3 nucleotide sequence: TGCAGCGTTGGCAGGGCGACCGGGGAGCTGTTTTTT. As protein: CSVGRATGELFF.

Ten or more counts support this clonotype. The V and J genes are TRBV23-1 and TRBJ2-3; TRBD2 is a possible D gene (6 bases). TRBV23-1 is noted as an ORF with a role that remains uncertain. Deletions cut 7 bases from V and 2 bases from J, with 19 bases between. The CDR3 runs 16 residues. CDR3 amino acids: CASTVRRGLSTDTQYF. The CDR3 bases are TGCGCCAGCACGGTCAGGAGGGGCCTTTCCACAGATACGCAGTATTTT.

In its sample, this clonotype was seen many times. The J gene is TRBJ1-1, the V gene TRBV25-1; D is perhaps TRBD1 (5 bases). This CDR3 has 14 amino acids. Between the trimmed V and J ends, which lost 6 bases and 5 bases, there was a span of 16 bases. The germline CDR1 and CDR2 sequences are MGHDK and SYGVNS. CDR3 sequence: CASRASQAGTEAFF. CDR3 sequence (DNA): TGTGCCAGCAGAGCGTCCCAGGCAGGGACTGAAGCTTTCTTT.

The CDR3 bases are TGTGCCAGCAGCCCCCCTCGGACAGGGGGGAGGGAGACCCAGTACTTC. Amino acids: CASSPPRTGGRETQYF. The chain is built from TRBV7-8 and TRBJ2-5; TRBD1 aligns across 10 bases. V gave up 5 bases and J gave up 5 bases; unmatched junction bases: 11. CDR1 and CDR2 (germline): SGHVS, FQNEAQ. The CDR3 totals 16 residues.